Presented here are 21 T cell receptor beta chains from one specimen sequenced in a study of cytomegalovirus exposure and HLA in healthy donors. 60 Vbeta and 13 Jbeta primers were used in PCR. Clones were sequenced by immunoSEQ multiplex PCR, and TCRdb holds only the in-frame ones, with some missing. The sample yields more than 100,000 clones, 65% to 85% seen once. The source material was PBMCs. The receptors were sampled from a man aged 50 or older in good health and CMV-seronegative.

The rearrangement links TRBV5-1 to TRBJ2-5, with 16 bases fitting TRBD2. The CDR3 has 17 residues. J gave up 5 bases and V 2 bases, and 6 bases lay outside the gene matches. Germline CDR1 and CDR2: SGHRS and YFSETQ. The CDR3 bases are TGCGCCAGCAGCTTTCCGGGACTAGCGGGGGGGCAGGAGACCCAGTACTTC. Its protein product is CASSFPGLAGGQETQYF. Full variable domain (remainder filled in from reference TRBV5-1 and TRBJ2-5): KAGVTQTPRYLIKTRGQQVTLSCSPISGHRSVSWYQQTPGQGLQFLFEYFSETQRNKGNFPGRFSGRQFSNSRSEMNVSTLELGDSALYLCASSFPGLAGGQETQYFGPGTRLLVL.

V and J are TRBV7-6 and TRBJ2-2; 8 nucleotides line up with TRBD2. The CDR3 is 14 residues long. The trim removed 2 bases at V and 4 bases at J, leaving 0 bases unmatched. From germline, CDR1 is SGHVS and CDR2 FNYEAQ. CDR3 sequence: CASSLRGGTGELFF. CDR3 in DNA: TGTGCCAGCAGCTTACGGGGGGGCACCGGGGAGCTGTTTTTT.

Here the CDR3 reads CASGPGQGSYGYTF. The DNA of the CDR3 is TGTGCCAGCGGCCCAGGACAGGGGTCCTATGGCTACACCTTC. The chain uses TRBV2 and TRBJ1-2, with TRBD1 matching 9 bases. With 8 bases clipped from V and 4 bases from J, the junction kept 8 bases outside the gene matches. CDR3 length: 14 amino acids. Germline V gene sequence: CDR1 SNHLY, CDR2 FYNNEI.

The chain is built from TRBV4-1 and TRBJ2-3; 8 positions match TRBD2. Germline CDR1 is MGHRA and CDR2 is YSYEKL. J was trimmed by 4 bases and V by 0 bases; bases with no gene match: 9. The CDR3 covers 17 residues. DNA for the CDR3: TGCGCCAGCAGCCAAGACGTCGCAGCGGGGGCATCAGATACGCAGTATTTT. This sequence encodes CASSQDVAAGASDTQYF.

In its sample, this clone was seen once. This sequence joins TRBV6-5 and TRBJ1-1; 9 bases line up with TRBD1. The V segment lost 4 bases and the J segment 1 base; nucleotides outside the gene matches: 7. CDR3 size: 16 residues. Germline V gene lookup returns CDR1 MNHEY and CDR2 SVGAGI. CDR3 amino acids: CASSSLQGAGNTEAFF. Here the CDR3 DNA reads TGTGCCAGCAGTTCTTTACAGGGGGCAGGGAACACTGAAGCTTTCTTT.

The DNA of the CDR3 is TGTGCCAGCAGCTTAGGGGACAGGGAGATCGAAAAACTGTTTTTT. It codes for CASSLGDREIEKLFF. The chain is built from TRBV7-8 and TRBJ1-4; 9 bases map to TRBD1. The CDR3 runs to 15 residues. V shed 1 base and J 8 bases; nucleotides not matched to a gene: 5. Germline V gene lookup returns CDR1 SGHVS and CDR2 FQNEAQ.

This clone is a singleton in its sample. This chain joins TRBV2 and TRBJ2-5; 12 positions match TRBD2. Germline trimming cut 6 bases from V and 5 bases from J; bases unmatched to any gene: 10. There are 16 residues in the CDR3. Per the germline V gene, CDR1 is SNHLY and CDR2 is FYNNEI. CDR3 in amino acids: CASSAQTSGSWETQYF. CDR3 nucleotide sequence: TGTGCCAGCAGCGCCCAGACTAGCGGGAGCTGGGAGACCCAGTACTTC.

This clone has only a few counts. The chain employs TRBV30 and TRBJ1-2, with D possibly TRBD1 on 6 matching bases. Germline V gives CDR1 GTSNPN, CDR2 SVGIG (reference sequence). This CDR3 is built from 15 residues. Trimming removed 2 bases at V and 5 bases at J, with 18 bases between. The CDR3, as DNA: TGTGCCTGGAGTATCTCATCGGACAGCTTGTATGGCTACACCTTC. It is translated as CAWSISSDSLYGYTF.

This clone is a singleton in its sample. V gene TRBV19 combines with J gene TRBJ1-5, with 7 bases identical to TRBD1. The J segment lost 5 bases and the V segment lost 4 bases, leaving 8 bases of the junction unmatched. The CDR3 runs 15 residues. The germline CDR1 and CDR2 sequences are LNHDA and SQIVND (reference sequence). The CDR3 DNA sequence: TGTGCCAGTAGTAAAAAGACAGGGTGGGATCAGCCCCAGCATTTT. This encodes CASSKKTGWDQPQHF.

This clone was observed a few times. The chain is built from TRBV5-1 and TRBJ1-2; TRBD1 agrees at 9 bases. CDR3 length: 14 residues. V lost 7 bases, J lost 4 bases, and 8 bases stayed unmatched. Per the germline V gene, CDR1 is SGHRS and CDR2 is YFSETQ. The CDR3 loop reads CASRRDRDGYGYTF. In DNA, the CDR3 is TGCGCCAGCCGTCGGGACAGGGATGGCTATGGCTACACCTTC. The variable domain in full, completed from reference TRBV5-1 and TRBJ1-2, reads KAGVTQTPRYLIKTRGQQVTLSCSPISGHRSVSWYQQTPGQGLQFLFEYFSETQRNKGNFPGRFSGRQFSNSRSEMNVSTLELGDSALYLCASRRDRDGYGYTFGSGTRLTVV.

The genes are TRBV28 and TRBJ2-3; D call uncertain. This CDR3 has 12 residues. Trimming pared 5 bases from V and 6 bases from J, leaving 9 bases between. CDR1 and CDR2 from the germline V gene are MDHEN and SYDVKM. CDR3 sequence reads: CASSPRRDTQYF. As DNA, the CDR3 is TGTGCCAGCAGTCCGCGCAGGGATACGCAGTATTTT.

The V call is TRBV5-4, the J call TRBJ2-7; no definite D call. The V gene's germline CDR1 is SGHNT and CDR2 YYREEE (reference sequence). This CDR3 spans 11 amino acids. V lost 3 bases and J 4 bases, leaving 5 bases between the germline ends. In DNA form, the CDR3 reads TGTGCCAGCAGCTCCATGTACGAGCAGTACTTC. This sequence encodes CASSSMYEQYF. Drawing the rest from reference TRBV5-4 and TRBJ2-7, the complete variable domain is ETGVTQSPTHLIKTRGQQVTLRCSSQSGHNTVSWYQQALGQGPQFIFQYYREEENGRGNFPPRFSGLQFPNYSSELNVNALELDDSALYLCASSSMYEQYFGPGTRLTVT.

This rearrangement joins TRBV9 to TRBJ2-3; D is unresolved. CDR1 and CDR2 from the germline V gene are SGDLS and YYNGEE. V was cut by 3 bases and J by 1 base, with 12 bases left in between. The CDR3 loop spans 15 amino acids. This CDR3 is CASSAVAARTDTQYF. In DNA, the CDR3 is TGTGCCAGCAGCGCCGTAGCTGCCCGCACAGATACGCAGTATTTT.

The chain employs TRBV5-6 and TRBJ2-5; D remains ambiguous. With the DNA end fitting TRBJ2-7 better, the J assignment may be wrong. There are 16 residues in the CDR3. Germline CDR1 reads SGHDT; CDR2 reads YYEEEE. The CDR3 spells CASSFEPGGFSYEQYF. As DNA, the CDR3 is TGTGCCAGCAGCTTCGAGCCGGGTGGGTTCTCCTACGAGCAGTACTTC.

This clone was observed a few times. The rearrangement uses TRBV2 and TRBJ2-7, with D unclear. CDR3 length equals 12 residues. Deletions cut 8 bases from V and 4 bases from J, with 12 bases between. In germline, CDR1 is SNHLY, CDR2 FYNNEI. The CDR3 sequence: CASGRGRYEQYF. The CDR3 nucleotides are TGTGCCAGCGGTAGAGGAAGGTACGAGCAGTACTTC. The whole variable domain, remainder taken from reference TRBV2 and TRBJ2-7, is EPEVTQTPSHQVTQMGQEVILRCVPISNHLYFYWYRQILGQKVEFLVSFYNNEISEKSEIFDDQFSVERPDGSNFTLKIRSTKLEDSAMYFCASGRGRYEQYFGPGTRLTVT.

The gene calls are TRBV7-9 and TRBJ2-7; no clear D. CDR1 and CDR2 (germline): SEHNR, FQNEAQ (reference sequence). V was cut by 2 bases and J by 5 bases, with 4 bases left in between. The CDR3 spans 11 residues. This CDR3 is CASSLYDEQYF. Written as DNA, the CDR3 is TGTGCCAGCAGCTTATATGACGAGCAGTACTTC.

V gene TRBV19 combines with J gene TRBJ2-3; D gene unclear. V was pared by 5 bases and J by 2 bases, with 8 bases between. The CDR3 length is 13 residues. Germline V CDR1 and CDR2: LNHDA, SQIVND (reference sequence). DNA for the CDR3: TGTGCCAGTAGTCGGCAGGACACAGATACGCAGTATTTT. Translating gives CASSRQDTDTQYF. Filled out from reference TRBV19 and TRBJ2-3, the complete variable domain reads DGGITQSPKYLFRKEGQNVTLSCEQNLNHDAMYWYRQDPGQGLRLIYYSQIVNDFQKGDIAEGYSVSREKKESFPLTVTSAQKNPTAFYLCASSRQDTDTQYFGPGTRLTVL.

The CDR3 DNA reads TGTGCCAGCAGCCGTGGACTGCTAGATTCACCCCTCCACTTT. It translates to CASSRGLLDSPLHF. This chain links TRBV7-2 with TRBJ1-6; D unresolved. Germline V CDR1 and CDR2: SGHTA, FQGNSA. The CDR3 consists of 14 residues. V was shortened by 5 bases and J by 8 bases, with 13 bases between the two germline ends.

This clone was seen a handful of times. The V call is TRBV11-1, the J call TRBJ1-2; D not resolved. Trimming cost V 1 base and J 7 bases, with 7 bases left between them. Germline V gene sequence: CDR1 SGHAT, CDR2 FQDESV (reference sequence). This CDR3 contains 12 residues. In nucleotides, the CDR3 is TGTGCCAGCAGCTTAGACCCGGGTGGCTACACCTTC. It codes for CASSLDPGGYTF.

For the CDR3, the DNA is TGTGCCAGCAGCCCCCTAGGTATGGGTCAGCCCCAGCATTTT. It codes for CASSPLGMGQPQHF. The chain uses TRBV7-2 and TRBJ1-5; D call uncertain. Trimming cost V 5 bases and J 6 bases, with 14 bases left between them. The CDR3 is 14 amino acids. Germline V CDR1 and CDR2: SGHTA, FQGNSA.

The J gene is TRBJ1-2, the V gene TRBV10-3; D gene unclear. V dropped 0 bases and J dropped 4 bases, with 3 bases sitting between them. Germline CDR1 is ENHRY and CDR2 is SYGVKD. The CDR3 extends over 12 amino acids. The DNA for the CDR3 is TGTGCCATCAGTGAGTCCAGCTATGGCTACACCTTC. Amino acid sequence: CAISESSYGYTF.